This TCR beta chain was identified in a study of blood T cells in healthy people across ages. Together with a sample-barcoded 5' primer, a J-beta primer mix was included in a second PCR lasting about 6 to 11 cycles. TCRdb processed the 5' RACE reads anew with MiXCR; each CDR3 protein has one entry. The sample has around 700,000 distinct CDR3 sequences, around 25% seen once. This clonotype was detected only a few times. V lost 5 bases, J lost 2 bases, and 12 bases stayed unmatched. This CDR3 spans 17 amino acids. The germline gives CDR1 DFQATT, CDR2 SNEGSKA (reference sequence). This same sample was also part of a study on T cells of mothers and their children. Turning to that study: Samples came from a few healthy Caucasian mothers and their six children. Over 8.5 million reads per mother and 2.5 million to 3 million per child were obtained.

V and J are TRBV20-1 and TRBJ2-3, with 11 bases identical to TRBD2. The TCR was taken from a boy aged 5-17 years in good health. The specimen sequenced was blood. The CDR3 protein is CSAPPSLAGGHTDTQYF. The CDR3 DNA reads as TGCAGTGCTCCCCCGAGCCTAGCGGGGGGCCACACAGATACGCAGTATTTT.